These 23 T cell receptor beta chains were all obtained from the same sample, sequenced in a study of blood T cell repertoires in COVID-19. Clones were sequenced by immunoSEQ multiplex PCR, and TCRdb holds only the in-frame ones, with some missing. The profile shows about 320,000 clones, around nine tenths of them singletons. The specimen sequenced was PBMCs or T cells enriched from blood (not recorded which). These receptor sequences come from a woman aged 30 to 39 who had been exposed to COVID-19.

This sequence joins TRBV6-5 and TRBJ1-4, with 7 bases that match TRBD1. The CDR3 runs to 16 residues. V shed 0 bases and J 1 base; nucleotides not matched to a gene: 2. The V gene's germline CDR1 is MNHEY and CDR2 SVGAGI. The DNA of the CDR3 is TGTGCCAGCAGTTACTCCCGACAGGGAACTAATGAAAAACTGTTTTTT. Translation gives CASSYSRQGTNEKLFF.

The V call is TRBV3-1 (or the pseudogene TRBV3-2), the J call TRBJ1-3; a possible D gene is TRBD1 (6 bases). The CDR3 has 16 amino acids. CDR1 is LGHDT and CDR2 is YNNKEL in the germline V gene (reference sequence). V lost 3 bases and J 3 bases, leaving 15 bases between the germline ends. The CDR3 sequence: CASSHYREGLGNTIYF. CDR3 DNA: TGTGCCAGCAGCCATTACAGGGAAGGGCTTGGAAACACCATATATTTT.

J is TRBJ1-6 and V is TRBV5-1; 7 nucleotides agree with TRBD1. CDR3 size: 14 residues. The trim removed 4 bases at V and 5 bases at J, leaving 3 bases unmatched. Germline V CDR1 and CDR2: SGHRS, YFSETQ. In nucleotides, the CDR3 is TGCGCCAGCAGCCCGGGACAGCATAATTCACCCCTCCACTTT. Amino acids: CASSPGQHNSPLHF.

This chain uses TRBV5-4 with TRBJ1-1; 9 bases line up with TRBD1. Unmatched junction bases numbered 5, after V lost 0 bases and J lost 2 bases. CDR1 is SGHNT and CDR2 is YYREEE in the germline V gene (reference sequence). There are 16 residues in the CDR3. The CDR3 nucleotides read TGTGCCAGCAGCTTGGAGGGGACAGGGAAAAACACTGAAGCTTTCTTT. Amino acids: CASSLEGTGKNTEAFF.

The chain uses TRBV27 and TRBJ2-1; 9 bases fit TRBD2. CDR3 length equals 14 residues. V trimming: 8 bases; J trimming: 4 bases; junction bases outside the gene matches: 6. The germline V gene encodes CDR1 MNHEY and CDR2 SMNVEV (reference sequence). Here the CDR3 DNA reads TGTGCCAGCTGCGGGCTAGCGGGGTACAATGAGCAGTTCTTC. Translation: CASCGLAGYNEQFF.

The CDR3 is CASSYTEGRVNTEAFF. CDR3 coding DNA: TGTGCCAGCAGTTACACCGAAGGCAGGGTGAACACTGAAGCTTTCTTT. The J gene is TRBJ1-1, the V gene TRBV6-2 or TRBV6-3, with D tentatively TRBD1 (5 bases). The germline V and J ends were trimmed by 2 bases and 0 bases, with 13 bases remaining between them. There are 16 residues in the CDR3. Germline CDR1 is MNHEY and CDR2 is SVGEGT.

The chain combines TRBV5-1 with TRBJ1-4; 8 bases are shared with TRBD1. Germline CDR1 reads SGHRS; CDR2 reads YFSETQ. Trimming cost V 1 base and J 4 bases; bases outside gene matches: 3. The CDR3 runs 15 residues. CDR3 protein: CASSLRTGLNEKLFF. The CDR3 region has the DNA TGCGCCAGCAGCTTGAGGACAGGGCTTAATGAAAAACTGTTTTTT.

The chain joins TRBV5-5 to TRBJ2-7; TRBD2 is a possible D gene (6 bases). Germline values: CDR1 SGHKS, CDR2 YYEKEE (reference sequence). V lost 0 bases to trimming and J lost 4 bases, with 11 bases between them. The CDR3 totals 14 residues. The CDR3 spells CASSLVQGGYEQYF. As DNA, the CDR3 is TGTGCCAGCAGCTTGGTCCAGGGAGGTTACGAGCAGTACTTC.

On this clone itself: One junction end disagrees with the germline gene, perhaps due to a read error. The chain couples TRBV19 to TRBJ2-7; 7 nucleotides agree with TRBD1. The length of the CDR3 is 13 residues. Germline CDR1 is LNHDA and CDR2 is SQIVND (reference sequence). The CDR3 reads CASSVEGADEQYF. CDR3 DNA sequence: TGTGCCAGTAGTGTAGAGGGGGCAGACGAGCAGTACTTC.

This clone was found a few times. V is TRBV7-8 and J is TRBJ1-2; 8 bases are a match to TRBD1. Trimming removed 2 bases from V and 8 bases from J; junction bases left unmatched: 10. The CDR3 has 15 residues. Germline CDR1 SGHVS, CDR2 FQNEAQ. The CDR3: CASSLFRTGREGYTF. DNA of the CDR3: TGTGCCAGCAGCTTATTCCGGACAGGGCGGGAGGGCTACACCTTC.

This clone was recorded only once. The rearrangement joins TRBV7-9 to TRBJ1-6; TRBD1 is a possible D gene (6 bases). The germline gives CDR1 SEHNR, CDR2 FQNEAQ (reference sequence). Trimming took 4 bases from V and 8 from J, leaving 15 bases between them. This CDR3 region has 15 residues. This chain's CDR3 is CASSWGTIPYSPLHF. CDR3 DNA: TGTGCCAGCAGCTGGGGGACAATTCCATATTCACCCCTCCACTTT.

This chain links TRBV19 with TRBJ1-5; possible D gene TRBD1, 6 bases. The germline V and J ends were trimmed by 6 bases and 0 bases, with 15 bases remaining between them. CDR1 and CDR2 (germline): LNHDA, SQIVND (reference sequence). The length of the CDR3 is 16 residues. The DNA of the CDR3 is TGTGCCAGTAGGAGTCAGGGGTGGTATAGCAATCAGCCCCAGCATTTT. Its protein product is CASRSQGWYSNQPQHF.

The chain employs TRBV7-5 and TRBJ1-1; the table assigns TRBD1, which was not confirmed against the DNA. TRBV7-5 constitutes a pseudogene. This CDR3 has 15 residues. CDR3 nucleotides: TGTGCCAGAAGCCTAACGGGACAGCCTAACACTGAAGCTTTCTTT. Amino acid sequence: CARSLTGQPNTEAFF.

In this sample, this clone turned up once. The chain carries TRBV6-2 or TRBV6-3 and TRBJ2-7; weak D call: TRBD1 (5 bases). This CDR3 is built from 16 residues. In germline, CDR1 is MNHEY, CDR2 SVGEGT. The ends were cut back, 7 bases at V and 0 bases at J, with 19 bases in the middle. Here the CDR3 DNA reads TGTGCCAGCAACCCCCTACGTGGGGCAAGCTCCTACGAGCAGTACTTC. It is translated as CASNPLRGASSYEQYF.

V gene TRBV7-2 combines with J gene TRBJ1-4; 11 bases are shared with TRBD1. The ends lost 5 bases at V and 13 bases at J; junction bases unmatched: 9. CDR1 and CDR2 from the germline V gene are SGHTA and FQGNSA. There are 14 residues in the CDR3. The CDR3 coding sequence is TGTGCCAGCAGCCCTGGGACAGGGGGAAAGGGACTGTTTTTT. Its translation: CASSPGTGGKGLFF.

The CDR3 bases are TGTGCCAGCACCGGGACTAGCGGGGGGGATCTTGAGCAGTTCTTC. Its translation is CASTGTSGGDLEQFF. The V call is TRBV9, the J call TRBJ2-1; 16 bases line up with TRBD2. There are 15 residues in the CDR3. The V segment lost 6 bases and the J segment 9 bases; nucleotides outside the gene matches: 6. Per germline, CDR1 SGDLS and CDR2 YYNGEE.

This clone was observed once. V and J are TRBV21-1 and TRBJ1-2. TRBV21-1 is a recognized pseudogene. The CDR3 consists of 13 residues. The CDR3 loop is CARGGGLVCGYTF. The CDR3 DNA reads TGTGCCAGGGGCGGGGGCTTGGTCTGTGGCTACACCTTC.

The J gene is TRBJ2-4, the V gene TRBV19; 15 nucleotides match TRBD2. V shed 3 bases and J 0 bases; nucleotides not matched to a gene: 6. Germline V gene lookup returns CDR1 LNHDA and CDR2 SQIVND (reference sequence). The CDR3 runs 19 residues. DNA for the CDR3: TGTGCCAGTAGTATGAAGGGGACTAGCGGGGGGTTAGCCAAAAACATTCAGTACTTC. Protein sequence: CASSMKGTSGGLAKNIQYF.

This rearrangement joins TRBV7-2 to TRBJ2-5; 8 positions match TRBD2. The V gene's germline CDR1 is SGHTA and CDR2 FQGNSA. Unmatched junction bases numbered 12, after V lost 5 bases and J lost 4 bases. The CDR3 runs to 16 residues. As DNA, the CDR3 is TGTGCCAGCAGCCCAGCGCGGGGGGAGCTGAGAGAGACCCAGTACTTC. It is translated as CASSPARGELRETQYF. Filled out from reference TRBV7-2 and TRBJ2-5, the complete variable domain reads GAGVSQSPSNKVTEKGKDVELRCDPISGHTALYWYRQSLGQGLEFLIYFQGNSAPDKSGLPSDRFSAERTGGSVSTLTIQRTQQEDSAVYLCASSPARGELRETQYFGPGTRLLVL.

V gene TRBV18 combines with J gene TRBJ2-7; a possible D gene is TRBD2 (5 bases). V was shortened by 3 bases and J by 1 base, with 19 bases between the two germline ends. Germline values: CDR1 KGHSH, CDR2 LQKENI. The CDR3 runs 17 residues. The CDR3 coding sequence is TGTGCCAGCTCACCTTCAGACGGAGAAGAGGGATCCTACGAGCAGTACTTC. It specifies CASSPSDGEEGSYEQYF.

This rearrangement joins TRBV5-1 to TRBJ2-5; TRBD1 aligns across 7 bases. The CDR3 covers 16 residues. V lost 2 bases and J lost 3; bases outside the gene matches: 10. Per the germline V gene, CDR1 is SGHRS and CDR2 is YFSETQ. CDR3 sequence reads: CASSLAPGGREETQYF. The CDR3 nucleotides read TGCGCCAGCAGCTTAGCTCCAGGGGGAAGGGAAGAGACCCAGTACTTC. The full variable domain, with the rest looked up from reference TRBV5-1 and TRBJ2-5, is KAGVTQTPRYLIKTRGQQVTLSCSPISGHRSVSWYQQTPGQGLQFLFEYFSETQRNKGNFPGRFSGRQFSNSRSEMNVSTLELGDSALYLCASSLAPGGREETQYFGPGTRLLVL.

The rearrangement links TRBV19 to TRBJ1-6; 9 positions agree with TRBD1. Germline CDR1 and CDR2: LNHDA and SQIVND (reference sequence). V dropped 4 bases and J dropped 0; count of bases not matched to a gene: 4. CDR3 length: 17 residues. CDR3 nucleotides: TGTGCCAGTAGTACGGGGACAGGGAGCTCCTATAATTCACCCCTCCACTTT. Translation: CASSTGTGSSYNSPLHF.

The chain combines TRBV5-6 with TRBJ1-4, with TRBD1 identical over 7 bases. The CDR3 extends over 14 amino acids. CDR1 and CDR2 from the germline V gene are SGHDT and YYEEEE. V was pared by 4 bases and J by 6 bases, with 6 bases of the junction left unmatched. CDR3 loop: CASSEGGTDEKLFF. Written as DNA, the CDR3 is TGTGCCAGCAGCGAAGGGGGCACGGATGAAAAACTGTTTTTT.